This T cell receptor (beta chain) was retrieved from a study of control samples from healthy donors and cancer patients. Using immunoSEQ multiplex PCR, the repertoire was profiled, and TCRdb retains in-frame clones only, with some absent. The data show some 100,000 clones, with about 89% seen just once and about 7.8% held by the top ten. Per germline, CDR1 MNHEY and CDR2 SMNVEV (reference sequence). The CDR3 covers 13 residues. Trimming took 2 bases from V and 7 from J, leaving 11 bases between them. The material sequenced was blood. The V and J genes are TRBV27 and TRBJ1-2; D gene ambiguous. The TCR sequence derives from a man aged 25 to 40 in good health. CDR3 sequence reads: CASSLRAEFGYTF. The DNA of the CDR3 is TGTGCCAGCAGTTTACGAGCGGAGTTTGGCTACACCTTC.